This T cell receptor beta chain was identified in a study of shared clonotypes between healthy human individuals. Selected positively for CCR7 and CD45RO-negative, naive CD8 cells excluded terminally differentiated effector memory CD45RA+ cells. The study drew all its donors from Caucasian adults living in Nashville, Tennessee. Per the germline V gene, CDR1 is MNHEY and CDR2 is SVGAGI. The CDR3 is 14 residues long. Unmatched junction bases numbered 2, after V lost 2 bases and J lost 7 bases. Concerning this clone itself: Its antigen is currently unknown.

Genomic DNA belonging to each subset was distributed in equal measure over several immunoSEQ plates. The repertoire was sequenced with immunoSEQ multiplex PCR; TCRdb's copy has only in-frame clones and lacks some. The top ten clones hold more than 0.95% of a sample with more than 2 million clones, about 95% of them seen once. General observations from the study: Richness estimates generally favored naive over memory subsets. Investigators collected only blood, and repertoires in tissues likely differ.

Sequencing used naive CD8+ T cells sorted from blood. The clonotype comes from a young man in good health. The chain links TRBV6-5 to TRBJ2-2; 9 bases are shared with TRBD2. CDR3 loop: CASSYETSGGELFF. The CDR3 DNA is TGTGCCAGCAGTTACGAGACTAGCGGCGGGGAGCTGTTTTTT.